The sequence of this T cell receptor beta chain was determined in a study of blood T cells in healthy people across ages. This CDR3 contains 15 residues. V was shortened by 0 bases and J by 4 bases, with 15 bases between the two germline ends. Germline CDR1 and CDR2: DFQATT and SNEGSKA (reference sequence). With a J-beta primer mix and a sample-barcoded 5' primer, a second PCR ran about 6 to 11 cycles. Each CDR3 protein is one row after TCRdb ran MiXCR on the 5' RACE reads. The sample contains about 640,000 distinct CDR3 sequences, 25% to 35% of which appear only once. In its sample, this clonotype was seen a few times.

The chain joins TRBV20-1 to TRBJ1-1; unclear D gene. Sequencing input: blood. The receptor was derived from a woman aged 80 or over in good health. In DNA form, the CDR3 reads TGCAGTGCTAGAGAAACCCCCCCGTTTGGCACTGAAGCTTTCTTT. This encodes CSARETPPFGTEAFF.